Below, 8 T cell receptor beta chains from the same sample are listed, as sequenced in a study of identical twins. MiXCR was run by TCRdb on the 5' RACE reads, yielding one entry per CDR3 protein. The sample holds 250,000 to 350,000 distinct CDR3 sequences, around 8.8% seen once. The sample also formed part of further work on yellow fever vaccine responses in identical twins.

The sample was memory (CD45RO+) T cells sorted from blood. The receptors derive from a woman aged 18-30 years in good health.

CDR3 bases: TGTGCCAGCAGCTCTCGGGGGGTTGGCGAGACCCAGTACTTC. It codes for CASSSRGVGETQYF. The chain recombines TRBV7-9 with TRBJ2-5; 7 nucleotides agree with TRBD2. Trimming took 4 bases from V and 5 from J; bases not matched to a gene: 7. The CDR3 totals 14 residues. The germline V gene has CDR1 SEHNR and CDR2 FQNEAQ (reference sequence).

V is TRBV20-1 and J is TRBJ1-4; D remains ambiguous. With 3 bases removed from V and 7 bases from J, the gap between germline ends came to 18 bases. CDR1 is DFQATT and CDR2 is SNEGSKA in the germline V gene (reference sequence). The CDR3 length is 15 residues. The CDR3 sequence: CSARGSPLVSEKLFF. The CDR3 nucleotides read TGCAGTGCTAGGGGATCTCCCCTGGTGTCTGAAAAACTGTTTTTT.

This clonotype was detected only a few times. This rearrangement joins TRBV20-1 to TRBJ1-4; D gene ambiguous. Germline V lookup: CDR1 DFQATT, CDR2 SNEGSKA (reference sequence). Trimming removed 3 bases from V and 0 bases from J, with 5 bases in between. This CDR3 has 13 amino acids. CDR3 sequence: CSASGATNEKLFF. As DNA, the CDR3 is TGCAGTGCTAGCGGTGCAACTAATGAAAAACTGTTTTTT.

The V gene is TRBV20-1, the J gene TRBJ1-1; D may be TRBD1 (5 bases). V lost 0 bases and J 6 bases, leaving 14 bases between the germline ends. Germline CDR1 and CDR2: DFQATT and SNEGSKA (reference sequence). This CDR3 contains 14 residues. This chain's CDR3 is CSARDPGGSAEAFF. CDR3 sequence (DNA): TGCAGTGCTAGAGATCCGGGGGGGTCTGCTGAAGCTTTCTTT.

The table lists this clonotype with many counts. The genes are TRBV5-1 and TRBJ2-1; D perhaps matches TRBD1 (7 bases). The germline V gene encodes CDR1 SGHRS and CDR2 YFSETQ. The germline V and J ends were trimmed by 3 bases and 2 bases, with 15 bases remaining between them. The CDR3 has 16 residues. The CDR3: CASSSTGDSPYNEQFF. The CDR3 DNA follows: TGCGCCAGCAGCTCCACGGGGGACAGCCCCTACAATGAGCAGTTCTTC.

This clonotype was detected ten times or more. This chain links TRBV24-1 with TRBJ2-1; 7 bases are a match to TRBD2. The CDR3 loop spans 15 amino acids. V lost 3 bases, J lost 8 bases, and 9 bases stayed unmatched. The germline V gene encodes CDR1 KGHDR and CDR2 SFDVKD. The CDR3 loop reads CATSDAAGPGDEQFF. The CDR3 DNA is TGTGCCACCAGTGATGCAGCGGGACCGGGGGATGAGCAGTTCTTC.

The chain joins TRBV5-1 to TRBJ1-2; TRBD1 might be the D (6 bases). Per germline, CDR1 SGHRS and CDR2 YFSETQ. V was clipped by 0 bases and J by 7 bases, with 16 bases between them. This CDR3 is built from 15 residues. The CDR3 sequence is CASSLGSGAVGGYTF. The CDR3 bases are TGCGCCAGCAGCTTGGGTTCAGGGGCGGTCGGTGGCTACACCTTC.

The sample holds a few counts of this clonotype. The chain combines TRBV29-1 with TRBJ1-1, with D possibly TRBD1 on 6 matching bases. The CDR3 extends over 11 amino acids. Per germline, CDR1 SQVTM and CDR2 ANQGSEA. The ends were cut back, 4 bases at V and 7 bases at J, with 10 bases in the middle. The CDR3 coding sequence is TGCAGCGTTGGCCCAGGGGTTGAAGCTTTCTTT. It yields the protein CSVGPGVEAFF.